This T cell receptor beta chain was sequenced during a study of T cells in women clearing cervical HPV infection. Study information: No precancer developed; the control's incident HPV16 infection cleared within 12 months. Case blood was drawn when the lesion was first found; control blood after infection became undetectable.

With regard to this clone: The CDR3 goes on 3 residues after the read ends, and that part is filled in from the germline J gene.

Looked up from germline, CDR1 is SEHNR and CDR2 is FQNEAQ (reference sequence). The CDR3 covers 15 residues. Trimming removed 5 bases from V and 5 bases from J; junction bases left unmatched: 11. Using immunoSEQ multiplex PCR, the repertoire was profiled, and TCRdb retains in-frame clones only, with some absent. The table for this sample gives roughly 20,000 clones. This rearrangement joins TRBV7-9 to TRBJ1-2; TRBD1 agrees at 7 bases. This clonotype was obtained from a woman between 18 and 69 years old with a cervical HPV16 infection that either progressed to CIN3+ or cleared (not recorded which). Sequencing was performed on blood buffy coat. CDR3 DNA, as far as it was read: TGTGCCAGCAGCCCACCCGTGACAGGGAGGTATGGC. As protein: CASSPPVTGRYG. In full, the CDR3 reads CASSPPVTGRYGYTF.